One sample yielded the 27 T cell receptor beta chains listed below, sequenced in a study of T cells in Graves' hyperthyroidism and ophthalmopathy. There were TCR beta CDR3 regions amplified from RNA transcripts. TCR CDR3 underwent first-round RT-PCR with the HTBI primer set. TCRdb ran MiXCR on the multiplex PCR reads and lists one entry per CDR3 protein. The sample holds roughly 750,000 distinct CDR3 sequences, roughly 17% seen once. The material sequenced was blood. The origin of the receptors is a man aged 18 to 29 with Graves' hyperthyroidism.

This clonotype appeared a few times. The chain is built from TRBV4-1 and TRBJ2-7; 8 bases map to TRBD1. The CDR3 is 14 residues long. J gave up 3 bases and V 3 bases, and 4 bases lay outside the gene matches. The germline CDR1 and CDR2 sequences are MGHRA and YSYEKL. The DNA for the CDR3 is TGCGCCAGCAGCCATGGACAGGGTAACTACGAGCAGTACTTC. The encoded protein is CASSHGQGNYEQYF.

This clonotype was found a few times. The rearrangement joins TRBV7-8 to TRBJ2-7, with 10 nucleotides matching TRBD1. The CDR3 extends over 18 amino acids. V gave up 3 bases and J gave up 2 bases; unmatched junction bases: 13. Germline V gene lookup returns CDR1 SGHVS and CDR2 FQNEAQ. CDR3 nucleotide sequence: TGTGCCAGCAGCTTCCAATACATCGACAGGGGGCTCCCCTACGAGCAGTACTTC. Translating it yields CASSFQYIDRGLPYEQYF.

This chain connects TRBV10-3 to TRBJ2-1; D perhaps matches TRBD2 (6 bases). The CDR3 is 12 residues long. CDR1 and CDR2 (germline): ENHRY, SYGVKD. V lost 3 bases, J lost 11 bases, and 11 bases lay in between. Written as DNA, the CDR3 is TGTGCCATCAGTGACAGCGGGCCAAAGCAGTTCTTC. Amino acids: CAISDSGPKQFF.

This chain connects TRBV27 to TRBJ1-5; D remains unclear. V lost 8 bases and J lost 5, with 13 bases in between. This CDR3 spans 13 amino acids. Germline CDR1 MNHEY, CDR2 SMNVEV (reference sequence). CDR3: CASGQAPYQPQHF. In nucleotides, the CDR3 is TGTGCCAGCGGGCAAGCCCCTTATCAGCCCCAGCATTTT.

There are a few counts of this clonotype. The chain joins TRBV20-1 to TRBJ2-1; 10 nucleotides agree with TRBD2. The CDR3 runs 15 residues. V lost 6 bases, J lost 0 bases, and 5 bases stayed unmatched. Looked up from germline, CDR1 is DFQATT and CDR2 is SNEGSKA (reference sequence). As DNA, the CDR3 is TGCAGTGCCTCTAGCGGGAGTAGCTCCTACAATGAGCAGTTCTTC. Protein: CSASSGSSSYNEQFF.

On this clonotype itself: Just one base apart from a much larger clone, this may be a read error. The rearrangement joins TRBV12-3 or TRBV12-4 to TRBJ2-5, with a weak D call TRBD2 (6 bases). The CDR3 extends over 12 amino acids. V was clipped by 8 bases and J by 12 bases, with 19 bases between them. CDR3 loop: CASRPEGWREYF. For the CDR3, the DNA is TGTGCCAGCCGCCCCGAGGGCTGGAGGGAGTACTTC.

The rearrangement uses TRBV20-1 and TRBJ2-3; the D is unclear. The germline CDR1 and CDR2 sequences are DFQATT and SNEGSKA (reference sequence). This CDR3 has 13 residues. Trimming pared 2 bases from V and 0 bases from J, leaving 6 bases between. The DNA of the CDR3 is TGCAGTGCTAGATCAGTTAGCACAGATACGCAGTATTTT. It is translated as CSARSVSTDTQYF.

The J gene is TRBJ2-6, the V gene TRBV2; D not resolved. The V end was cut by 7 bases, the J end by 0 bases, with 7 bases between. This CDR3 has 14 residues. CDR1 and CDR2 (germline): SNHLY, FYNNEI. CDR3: CASKPASGANVLTF. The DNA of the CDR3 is TGTGCCAGCAAACCGGCCTCTGGGGCCAACGTCCTGACTTTC.

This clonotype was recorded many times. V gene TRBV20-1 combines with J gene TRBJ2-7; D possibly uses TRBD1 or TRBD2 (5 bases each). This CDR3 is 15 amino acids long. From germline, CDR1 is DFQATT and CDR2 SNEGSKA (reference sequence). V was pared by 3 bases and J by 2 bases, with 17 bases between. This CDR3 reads CSARAGDDLPYEQYF. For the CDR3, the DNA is TGCAGTGCTAGGGCCGGGGACGACCTACCCTACGAGCAGTACTTC.

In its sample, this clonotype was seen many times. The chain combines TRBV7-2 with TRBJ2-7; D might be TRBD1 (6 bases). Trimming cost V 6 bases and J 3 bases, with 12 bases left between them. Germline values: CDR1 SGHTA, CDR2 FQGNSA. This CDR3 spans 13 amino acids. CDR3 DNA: TGTGCCAGCAGACAAGACAGGAACTACGAGCAGTACTTC. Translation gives CASRQDRNYEQYF.

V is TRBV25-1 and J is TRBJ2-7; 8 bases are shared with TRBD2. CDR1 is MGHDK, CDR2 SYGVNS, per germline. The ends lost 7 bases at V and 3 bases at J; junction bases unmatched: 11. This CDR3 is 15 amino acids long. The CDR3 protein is CASTEGRGGLYEQYF. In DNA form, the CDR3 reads TGTGCCAGCACTGAGGGACGGGGGGGGCTCTACGAGCAGTACTTC.

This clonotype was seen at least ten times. CDR3 in amino acids: CASSQIGGEAFF. CDR3 nucleotides: TGTGCCAGCAGCCAAATAGGCGGGGAAGCTTTCTTT. The rearrangement links TRBV3-1 to TRBJ1-1; unclear D gene. The V end lost 2 bases, the J end lost 8 bases, and 9 bases lay between the germline ends. The CDR3 loop spans 12 amino acids. Germline CDR1 reads LGHDT; CDR2 reads YNNKEL (reference sequence).

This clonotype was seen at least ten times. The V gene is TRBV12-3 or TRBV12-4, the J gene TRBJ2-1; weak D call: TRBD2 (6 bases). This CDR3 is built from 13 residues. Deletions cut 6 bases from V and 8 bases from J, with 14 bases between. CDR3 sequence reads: CASRHGTGDEQFF. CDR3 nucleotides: TGTGCCAGCAGACATGGGACTGGGGATGAGCAGTTCTTC.

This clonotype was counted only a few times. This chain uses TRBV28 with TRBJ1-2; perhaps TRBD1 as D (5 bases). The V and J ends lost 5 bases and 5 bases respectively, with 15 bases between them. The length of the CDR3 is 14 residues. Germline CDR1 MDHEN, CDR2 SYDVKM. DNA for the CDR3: TGTGCCAGCAGTCACGGGACTTCTGCTTATGGCTACACCTTC. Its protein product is CASSHGTSAYGYTF.

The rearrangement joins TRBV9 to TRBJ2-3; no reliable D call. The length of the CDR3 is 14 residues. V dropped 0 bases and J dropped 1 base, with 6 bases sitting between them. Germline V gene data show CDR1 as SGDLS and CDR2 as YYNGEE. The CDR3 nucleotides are TGTGCCAGCAGCGTAGCAGCTCGCACAGATACGCAGTATTTT. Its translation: CASSVAARTDTQYF.

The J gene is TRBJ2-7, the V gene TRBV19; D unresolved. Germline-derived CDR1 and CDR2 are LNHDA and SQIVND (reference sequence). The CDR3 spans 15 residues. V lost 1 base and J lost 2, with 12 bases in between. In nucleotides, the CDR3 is TGTGCCAGTAGTATAGGCCCGAGCGACACCTACGAGCAGTACTTC. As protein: CASSIGPSDTYEQYF.

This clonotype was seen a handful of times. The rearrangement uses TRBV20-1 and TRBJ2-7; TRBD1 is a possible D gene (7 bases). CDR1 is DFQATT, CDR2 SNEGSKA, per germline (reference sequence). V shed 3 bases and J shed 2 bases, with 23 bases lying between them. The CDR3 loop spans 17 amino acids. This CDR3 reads CSASRGIAGSPPYEQYF. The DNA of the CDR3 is TGCAGTGCTAGCAGGGGGATTGCGGGATCCCCCCCCTACGAGCAGTACTTC.

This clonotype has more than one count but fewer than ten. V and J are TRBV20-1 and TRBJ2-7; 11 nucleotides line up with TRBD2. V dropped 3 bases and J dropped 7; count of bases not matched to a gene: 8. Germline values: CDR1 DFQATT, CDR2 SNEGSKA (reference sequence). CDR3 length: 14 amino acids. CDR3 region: CSARSLAGVGEQYF. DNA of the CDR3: TGCAGTGCTAGGTCACTAGCGGGAGTCGGGGAGCAGTACTTC.

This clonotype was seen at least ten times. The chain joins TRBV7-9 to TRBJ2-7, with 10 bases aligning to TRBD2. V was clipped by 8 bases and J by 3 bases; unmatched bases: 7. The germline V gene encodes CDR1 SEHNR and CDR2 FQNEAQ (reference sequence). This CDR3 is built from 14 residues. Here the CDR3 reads CASDLAGVVYEQYF. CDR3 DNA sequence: TGTGCCAGCGACCTAGCGGGAGTGGTCTACGAGCAGTACTTC.

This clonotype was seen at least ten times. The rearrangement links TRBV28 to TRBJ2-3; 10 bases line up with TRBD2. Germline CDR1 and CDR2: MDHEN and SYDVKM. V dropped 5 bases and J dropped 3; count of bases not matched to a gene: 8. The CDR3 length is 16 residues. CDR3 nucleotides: TGTGCCAGCAGTGAAAGCGGGAGGGCCCCTACAGATACGCAGTATTTT. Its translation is CASSESGRAPTDTQYF.

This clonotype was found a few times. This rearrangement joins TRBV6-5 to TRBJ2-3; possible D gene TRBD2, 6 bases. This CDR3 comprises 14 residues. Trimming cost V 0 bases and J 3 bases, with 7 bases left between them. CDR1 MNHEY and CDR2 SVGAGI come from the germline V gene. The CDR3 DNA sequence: TGTGCCAGCAGTTACTCCCGGGGGACAGATACGCAGTATTTT. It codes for CASSYSRGTDTQYF.

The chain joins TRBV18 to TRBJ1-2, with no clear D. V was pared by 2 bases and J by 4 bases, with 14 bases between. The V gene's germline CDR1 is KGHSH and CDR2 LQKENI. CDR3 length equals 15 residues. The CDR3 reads CASSPEHSSSYGYTF. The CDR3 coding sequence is TGTGCCAGCTCACCAGAGCACTCTTCAAGCTATGGCTACACCTTC.

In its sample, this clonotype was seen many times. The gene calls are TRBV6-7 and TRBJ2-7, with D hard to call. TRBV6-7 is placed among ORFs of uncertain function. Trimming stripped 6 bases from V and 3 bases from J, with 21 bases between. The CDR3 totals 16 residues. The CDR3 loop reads CASRLNRATQIYEQYF. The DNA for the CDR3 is TGTGCCAGCAGATTAAACCGGGCCACGCAAATCTACGAGCAGTACTTC.

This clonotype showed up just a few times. DNA of the CDR3: TGTGCCAGCAGCTTGGTCAGGTCCAGCACAGATACGCAGTATTTT. Translated: CASSLVRSSTDTQYF. The chain recombines TRBV5-5 with TRBJ2-3, with unresolved D. Trimming pared 0 bases from V and 0 bases from J, leaving 8 bases between. The CDR3 length is 15 residues. Germline V CDR1 and CDR2: SGHKS, YYEKEE (reference sequence).

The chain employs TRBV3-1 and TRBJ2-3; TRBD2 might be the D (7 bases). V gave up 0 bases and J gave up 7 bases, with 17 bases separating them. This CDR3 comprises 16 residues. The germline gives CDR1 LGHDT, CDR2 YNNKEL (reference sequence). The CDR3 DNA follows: TGTGCCAGCAGCCAAGATAGGGGGGAGGGGTGGAATACGCAGTATTTT. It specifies CASSQDRGEGWNTQYF.

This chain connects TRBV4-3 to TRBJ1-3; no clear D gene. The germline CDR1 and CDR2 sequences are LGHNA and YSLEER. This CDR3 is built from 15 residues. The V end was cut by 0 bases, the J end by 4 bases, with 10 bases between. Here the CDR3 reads CASSQDSREGNTIYF. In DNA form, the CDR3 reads TGCGCCAGCAGCCAAGACAGTCGGGAGGGAAACACCATATATTTT.

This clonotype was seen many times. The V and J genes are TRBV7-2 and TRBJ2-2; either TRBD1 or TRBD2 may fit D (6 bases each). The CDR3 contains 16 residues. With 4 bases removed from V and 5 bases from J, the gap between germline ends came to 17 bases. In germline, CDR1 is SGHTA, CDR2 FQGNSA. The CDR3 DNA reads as TGTGCCAGCAGCTCAGTAGGGGGGCTTGGGACCGGGGAGCTGTTTTTT. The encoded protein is CASSSVGGLGTGELFF.